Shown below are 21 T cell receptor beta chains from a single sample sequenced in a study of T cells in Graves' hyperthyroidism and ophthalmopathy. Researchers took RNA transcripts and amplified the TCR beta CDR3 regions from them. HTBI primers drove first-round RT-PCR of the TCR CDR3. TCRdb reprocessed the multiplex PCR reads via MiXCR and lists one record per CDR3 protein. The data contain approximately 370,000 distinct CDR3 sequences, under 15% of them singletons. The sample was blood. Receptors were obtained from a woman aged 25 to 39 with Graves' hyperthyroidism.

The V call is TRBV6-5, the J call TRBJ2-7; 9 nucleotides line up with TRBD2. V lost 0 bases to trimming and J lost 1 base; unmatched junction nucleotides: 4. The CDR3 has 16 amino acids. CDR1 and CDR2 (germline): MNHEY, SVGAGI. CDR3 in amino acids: CASSYSRLAGSYEQYF. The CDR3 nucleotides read TGTGCCAGCAGTTACTCACGGCTAGCGGGGTCCTACGAGCAGTACTTC.

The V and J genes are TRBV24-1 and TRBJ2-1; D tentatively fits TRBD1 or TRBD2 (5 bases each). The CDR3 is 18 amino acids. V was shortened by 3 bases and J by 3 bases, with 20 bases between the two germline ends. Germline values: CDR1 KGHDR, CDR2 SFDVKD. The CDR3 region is CATSDPSKRGRDYNEQFF. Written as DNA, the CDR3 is TGTGCCACCAGTGATCCCAGTAAACGGGGACGAGACTACAATGAGCAGTTCTTC.

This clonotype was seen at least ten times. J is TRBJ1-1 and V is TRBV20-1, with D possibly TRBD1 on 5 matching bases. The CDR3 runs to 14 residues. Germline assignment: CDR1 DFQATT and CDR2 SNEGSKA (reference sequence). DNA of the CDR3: TGCACCATCCGAGAGGGGCTGGCGAACACTGAAGCTTTCTTT. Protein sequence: CTIREGLANTEAFF.

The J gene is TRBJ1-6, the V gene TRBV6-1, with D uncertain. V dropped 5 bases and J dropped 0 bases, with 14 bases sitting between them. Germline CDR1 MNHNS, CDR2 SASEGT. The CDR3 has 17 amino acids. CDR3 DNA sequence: TGTGCCAGCAGTCCTTTTGTGGGAAGCTCCTATAATTCACCCCTCCACTTT. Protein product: CASSPFVGSSYNSPLHF.

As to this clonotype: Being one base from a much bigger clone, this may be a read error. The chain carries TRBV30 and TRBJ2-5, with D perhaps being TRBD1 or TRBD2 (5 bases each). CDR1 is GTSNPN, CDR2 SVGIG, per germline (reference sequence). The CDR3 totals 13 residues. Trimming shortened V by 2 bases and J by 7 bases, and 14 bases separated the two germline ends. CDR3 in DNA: TGTGCCTGGAGTCCCCCGGGACGCGGGACCCAGTACTTC. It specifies CAWSPPGRGTQYF.

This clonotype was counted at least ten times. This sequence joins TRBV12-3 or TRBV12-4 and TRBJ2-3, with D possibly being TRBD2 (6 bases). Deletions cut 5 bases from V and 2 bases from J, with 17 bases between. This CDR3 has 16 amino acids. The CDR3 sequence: CASSPGVAANTDTQYF. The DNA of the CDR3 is TGTGCCAGCAGTCCCGGGGTAGCGGCGAACACAGATACGCAGTATTTT.

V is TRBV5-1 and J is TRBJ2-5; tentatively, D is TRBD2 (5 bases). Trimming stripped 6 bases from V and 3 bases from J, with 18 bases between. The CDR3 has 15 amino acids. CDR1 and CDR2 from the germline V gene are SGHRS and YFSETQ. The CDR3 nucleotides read TGCGCCAGCAAGTGGATCTGGGGAGAAGAAGAGACCCAGTACTTC. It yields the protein CASKWIWGEEETQYF.

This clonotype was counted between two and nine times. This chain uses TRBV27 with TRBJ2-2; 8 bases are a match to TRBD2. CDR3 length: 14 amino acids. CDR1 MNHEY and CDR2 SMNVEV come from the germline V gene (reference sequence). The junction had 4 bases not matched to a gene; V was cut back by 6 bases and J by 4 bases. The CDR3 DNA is TGTGCCAGCAGCCCAGCGGGGGTCACCGGGGAGCTGTTTTTT. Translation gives CASSPAGVTGELFF.

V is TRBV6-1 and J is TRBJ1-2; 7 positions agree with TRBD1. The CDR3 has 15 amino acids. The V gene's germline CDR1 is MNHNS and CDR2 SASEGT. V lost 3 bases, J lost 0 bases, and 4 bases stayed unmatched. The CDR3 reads CASSDWQGANYGYTF. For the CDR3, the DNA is TGTGCCAGCAGTGACTGGCAGGGGGCTAACTATGGCTACACCTTC.

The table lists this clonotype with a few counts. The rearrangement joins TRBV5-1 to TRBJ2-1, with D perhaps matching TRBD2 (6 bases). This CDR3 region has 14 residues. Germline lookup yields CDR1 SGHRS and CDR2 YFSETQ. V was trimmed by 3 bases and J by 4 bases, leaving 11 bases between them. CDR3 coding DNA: TGCGCCAGCAGCTGGGGGGAGGAATACAATGAGCAGTTCTTC. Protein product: CASSWGEEYNEQFF. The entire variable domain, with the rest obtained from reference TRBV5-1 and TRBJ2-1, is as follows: KAGVTQTPRYLIKTRGQQVTLSCSPISGHRSVSWYQQTPGQGLQFLFEYFSETQRNKGNFPGRFSGRQFSNSRSEMNVSTLELGDSALYLCASSWGEEYNEQFFGPGTRLTVL.

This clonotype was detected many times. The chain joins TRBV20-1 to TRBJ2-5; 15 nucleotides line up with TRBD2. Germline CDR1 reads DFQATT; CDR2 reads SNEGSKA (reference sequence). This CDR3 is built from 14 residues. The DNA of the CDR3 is TGCACTGGACTAGCGGGAGGGGGGCAAGAGACCCAGTACTTC. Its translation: CTGLAGGGQETQYF.

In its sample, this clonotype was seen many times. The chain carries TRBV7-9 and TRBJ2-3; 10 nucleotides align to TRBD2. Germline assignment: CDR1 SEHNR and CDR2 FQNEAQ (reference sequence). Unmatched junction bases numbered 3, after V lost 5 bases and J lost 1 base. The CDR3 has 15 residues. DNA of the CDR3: TGTGCCAGCAGCCCCGGGACTAGCGGCACAGATACGCAGTATTTT. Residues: CASSPGTSGTDTQYF.

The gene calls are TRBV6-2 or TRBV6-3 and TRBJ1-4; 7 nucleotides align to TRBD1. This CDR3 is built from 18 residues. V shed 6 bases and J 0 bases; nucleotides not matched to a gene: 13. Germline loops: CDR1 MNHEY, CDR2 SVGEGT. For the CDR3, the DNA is TGTGCCAGCAGAAACCCTACCGGGACAGATACAACTAATGAAAAACTGTTTTTT. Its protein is CASRNPTGTDTTNEKLFF.

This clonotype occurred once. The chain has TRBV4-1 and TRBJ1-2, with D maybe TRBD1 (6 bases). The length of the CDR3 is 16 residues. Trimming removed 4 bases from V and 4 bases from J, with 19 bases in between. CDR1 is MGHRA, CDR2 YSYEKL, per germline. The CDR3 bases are TGCGCCAGCAGCCCCTATAGGGGGAATCAGGGCTATGGCTACACCTTC. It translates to CASSPYRGNQGYGYTF.

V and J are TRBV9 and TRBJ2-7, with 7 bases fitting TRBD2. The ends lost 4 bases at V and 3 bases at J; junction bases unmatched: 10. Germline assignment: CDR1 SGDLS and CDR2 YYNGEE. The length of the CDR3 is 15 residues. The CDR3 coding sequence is TGTGCCAGCAGCAAAAGTCCTAGCGGAGTCTACGAGCAGTACTTC. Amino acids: CASSKSPSGVYEQYF.

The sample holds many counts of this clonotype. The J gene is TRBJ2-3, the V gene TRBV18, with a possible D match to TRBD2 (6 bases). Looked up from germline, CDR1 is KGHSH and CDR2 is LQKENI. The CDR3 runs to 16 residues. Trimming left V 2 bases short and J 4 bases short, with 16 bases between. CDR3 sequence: CASSPTSSVIPDTQYF. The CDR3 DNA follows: TGTGCCAGCTCACCAACATCTAGCGTCATACCAGATACGCAGTATTTT.

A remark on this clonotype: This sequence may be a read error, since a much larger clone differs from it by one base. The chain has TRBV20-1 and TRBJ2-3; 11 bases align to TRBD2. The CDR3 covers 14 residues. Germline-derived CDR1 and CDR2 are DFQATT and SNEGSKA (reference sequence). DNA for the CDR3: TGCAGTACTAGAGTACTAGCGGGAGTGGATACGCAGTATTTT. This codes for CSTRVLAGVDTQYF.

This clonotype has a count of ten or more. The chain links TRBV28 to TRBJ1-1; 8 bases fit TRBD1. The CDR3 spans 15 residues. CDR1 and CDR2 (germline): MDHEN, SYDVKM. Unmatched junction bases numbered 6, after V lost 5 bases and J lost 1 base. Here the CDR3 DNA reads TGTGCCAGCAGTCCTACCGGGACAGGGAACACTGAAGCTTTCTTT. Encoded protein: CASSPTGTGNTEAFF.

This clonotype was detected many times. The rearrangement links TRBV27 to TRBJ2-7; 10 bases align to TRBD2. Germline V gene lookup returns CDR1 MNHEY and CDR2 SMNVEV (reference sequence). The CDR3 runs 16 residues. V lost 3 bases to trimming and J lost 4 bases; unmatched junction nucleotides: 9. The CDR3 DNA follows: TGTGCCAGCAGTTTTTTTGGGGCTAGCGGGAGTTACGAGCAGTACTTC. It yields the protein CASSFFGASGSYEQYF.

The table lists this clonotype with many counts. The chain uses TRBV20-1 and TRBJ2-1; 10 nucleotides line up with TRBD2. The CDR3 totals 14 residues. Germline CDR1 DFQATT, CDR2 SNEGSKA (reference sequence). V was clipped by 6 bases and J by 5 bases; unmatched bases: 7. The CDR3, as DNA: TGCAGTGCCCGTCCCAGCGGGAGGGACAATGAGCAGTTCTTC. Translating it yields CSARPSGRDNEQFF.

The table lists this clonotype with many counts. CDR3 coding DNA: TGTGCCACCGGGGGGACAGGAGGTTACGAGCAGTACTTC. Its translation: CATGGTGGYEQYF. The chain has TRBV24-1 and TRBJ2-7, with 8 bases that match TRBD1. The CDR3 spans 13 residues. Germline V gene sequence: CDR1 KGHDR, CDR2 SFDVKD. V was pared by 9 bases and J by 4 bases, with 7 bases of the junction left unmatched.